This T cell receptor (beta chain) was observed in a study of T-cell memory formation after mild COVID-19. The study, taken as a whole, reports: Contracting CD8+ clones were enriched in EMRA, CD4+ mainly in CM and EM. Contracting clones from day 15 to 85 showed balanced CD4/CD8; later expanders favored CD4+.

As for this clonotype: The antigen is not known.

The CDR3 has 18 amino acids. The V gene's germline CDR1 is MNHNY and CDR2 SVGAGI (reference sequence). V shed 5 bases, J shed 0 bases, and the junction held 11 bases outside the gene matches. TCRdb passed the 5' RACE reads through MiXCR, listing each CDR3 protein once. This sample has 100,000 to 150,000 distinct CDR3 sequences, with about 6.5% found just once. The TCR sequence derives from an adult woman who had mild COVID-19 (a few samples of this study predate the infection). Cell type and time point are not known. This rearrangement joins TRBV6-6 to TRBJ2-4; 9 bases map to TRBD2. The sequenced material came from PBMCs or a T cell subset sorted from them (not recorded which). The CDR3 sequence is CASSTESGGHSAKNIQYF. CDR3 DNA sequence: TGTGCCAGCAGTACTGAGAGCGGGGGGCACTCAGCCAAAAACATTCAGTACTTC.